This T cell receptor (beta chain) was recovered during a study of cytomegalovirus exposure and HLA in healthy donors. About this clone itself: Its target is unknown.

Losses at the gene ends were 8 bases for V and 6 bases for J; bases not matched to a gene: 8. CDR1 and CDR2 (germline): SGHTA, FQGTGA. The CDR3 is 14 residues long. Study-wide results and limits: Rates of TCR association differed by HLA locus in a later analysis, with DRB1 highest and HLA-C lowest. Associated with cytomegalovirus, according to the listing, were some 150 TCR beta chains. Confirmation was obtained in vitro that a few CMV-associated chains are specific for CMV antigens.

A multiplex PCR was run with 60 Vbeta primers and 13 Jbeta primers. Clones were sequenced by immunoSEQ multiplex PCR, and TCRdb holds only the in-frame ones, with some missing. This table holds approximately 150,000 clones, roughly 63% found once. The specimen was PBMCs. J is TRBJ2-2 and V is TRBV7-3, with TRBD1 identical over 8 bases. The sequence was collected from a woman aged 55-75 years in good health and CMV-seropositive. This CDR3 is CASGQGSHSGELFF. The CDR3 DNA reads TGTGCCAGCGGACAGGGCAGTCACTCCGGGGAGCTGTTTTTT.